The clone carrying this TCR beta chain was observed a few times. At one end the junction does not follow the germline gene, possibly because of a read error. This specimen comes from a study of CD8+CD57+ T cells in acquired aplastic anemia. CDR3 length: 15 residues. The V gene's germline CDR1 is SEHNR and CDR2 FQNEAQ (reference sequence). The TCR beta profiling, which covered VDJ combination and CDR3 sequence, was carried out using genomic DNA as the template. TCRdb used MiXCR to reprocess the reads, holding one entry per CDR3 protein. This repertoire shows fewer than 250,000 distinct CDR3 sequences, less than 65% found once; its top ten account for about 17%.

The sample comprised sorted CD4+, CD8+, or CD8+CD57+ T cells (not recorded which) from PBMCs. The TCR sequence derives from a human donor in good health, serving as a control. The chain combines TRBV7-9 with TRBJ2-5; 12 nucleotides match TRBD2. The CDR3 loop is CATSRATSGGETQYF. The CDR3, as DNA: TGTGCCACCAGCAGAGCGACTAGCGGGGGAGAGACCCAGTACTTC.